This T cell receptor beta chain derives from a study of T cell repertoires in ileal Crohn's disease. Study-wide context: Median disease duration was nearly eight years; 35% smoked at surgery. All patients had surgery for stricturing (about 60%) or penetrating (about 40%) disease. TCRB immunosequencing input was roughly 530 nanograms of biopsy DNA per sample. About half received postoperative treatment, around 10 with thiopurines and 15 to 20 anti-TNF.

The CDR3 is made up of 15 amino acids. With 5 bases removed from V and 4 bases from J, the gap between germline ends came to 18 bases. CDR1 is LNHDA and CDR2 is SQIVND in the germline V gene (reference sequence). Libraries were prepared by immunoSEQ multiplex PCR; TCRdb keeps only in-frame clonotypes and omits some of them. The repertoire holds some 16,000 clones, with 92% as singletons. Time point in this sample: inflamed ileum from the surgical specimen. The chain has TRBV19 and TRBJ2-7; tentative D call: TRBD2 (7 bases). Sequencing was done on a sample of ileal tissue. This TCR was sampled from an adult with Crohn's disease. The CDR3 DNA is TGTGCCAGTAGTCCGGGGGCGGGGGCGGAGTACGAGCAGTACTTC. Protein: CASSPGAGAEYEQYF.